This T cell receptor beta chain was recorded in a study of response to subunit inactivated influenza vaccine. This clonotype was recorded a few times. Its specificity is unknown. One entry per CDR3 protein, called by TCRdb with MiXCR from the RT-PCR reads. In the table there are roughly 180,000 distinct CDR3 sequences, about 9% of which are singletons. The study's findings and limits: With each seasonal influenza vaccination, the authors suggested, few new T cells are recruited.

This specimen consisted of non-naive T cells sorted from PBMCs, obtained on the day of vaccination. This clonotype was obtained from a man between 45 and 60 years old who received an inactivated influenza vaccine.

As DNA, the CDR3 is TGCAGTGCTAGGGGAGGACGGGACCTTTCCTACGAGCAGTACTTC. It codes for CSARGGRDLSYEQYF. The chain couples TRBV20-1 to TRBJ2-7, with D possibly being TRBD2 (6 bases). CDR3 size: 15 residues. The germline CDR1 and CDR2 sequences are DFQATT and SNEGSKA (reference sequence). Trimming stripped 3 bases from V and 1 base from J, with 16 bases between.